The rows below give T cell receptor beta chains drawn from one sample of a study of control samples from healthy donors and cancer patients. TCRdb's copy holds only in-frame clones and misses some; the assay was immunoSEQ multiplex PCR. Of 150,000 to 200,000 clones listed, about 92% are singletons. The sample taken for sequencing was blood. These TCRs come from a man in his thirties or forties in good health. Both conserved end residues are part of each CDR3. The D gene is left open where the match is weak. Part of the rows lack a size; the others show once, few, many or a class for expanded clones.

V gene	clone size	J gene	D gene	CDR3 protein	CDR3 DNA
TRBV28	-	TRBJ2-7	-	CASLRGGSVYEQYF	TGTGCCAGTCTCCGTGGGGGGTCGGTGTACGAGCAGTACTTC
TRBV19	-	TRBJ1-4	TRBD1	CASSNSRQGDNEKLFF	TGTGCCAGTAGTAATTCTCGACAGGGCGACAATGAAAAACTGTTTTTT
TRBV10-3	-	TRBJ2-7	-	CAIAGQLGEQYF	TGTGCCATCGCGGGGCAGCTGGGAGAGCAGTACTTC
TRBV5-1	-	TRBJ2-3	-	CASSYWGADTQYF	TGCGCCAGCAGCTATTGGGGGGCAGATACGCAGTATTTT
TRBV19	-	TRBJ2-7	TRBD2	CASSEAGLAGEQYF	TGTGCCAGTAGTGAGGCGGGACTAGCCGGCGAGCAGTACTTC
TRBV9	-	TRBJ1-5	-	CASSPHRTNRPQHF	TGTGCCAGCAGCCCGCACAGGACCAATCGGCCCCAGCATTTT
TRBV30	-	TRBJ2-5	TRBD2	CAWEPSGGRETQYF	TGTGCCTGGGAACCTAGCGGGGGACGAGAGACCCAGTACTTC
TRBV4-3	-	TRBJ1-1	-	CASSQGSVGTEAFF	TGCGCCAGCAGCCAAGGATCGGTGGGGACTGAAGCTTTCTTT
TRBV19	-	TRBJ2-1	TRBD2	CASSAKLAGGNNEQFF	TGTGCCAGTAGTGCGAAACTAGCGGGAGGGAACAATGAGCAGTTCTTC
TRBV3-1/TRBV3-2	-	TRBJ2-1	-	CASSHPDSFLRSGEQFF	TGTGCCAGCAGCCATCCTGACAGTTTTCTACGGTCAGGTGAGCAGTTCTTC
TRBV15	-	TRBJ2-3	TRBD1	CATSSLTGGGTDTQYF	TGTGCCACCAGCAGCCTCACAGGGGGCGGCACAGATACGCAGTATTTT
TRBV5-4	-	TRBJ1-1	-	CASSKKNTEAFF	TGTGCCAGCAGTAAAAAAAACACTGAAGCTTTCTTT
TRBV9	-	TRBJ2-2	-	CASSVNTGELFF	TGTGCCAGCAGCGTGAACACCGGGGAACTGTTTTTT
TRBV24-1	-	TRBJ2-1	TRBD2	CATNSGSSYNEQFF	TGTGCCACCAACAGCGGGAGCTCCTACAATGAGCAGTTCTTC
TRBV30	-	TRBJ1-1	-	CAWRVQGPSEAFF	TGTGCCTGGCGAGTACAGGGACCCTCTGAAGCTTTCTTT
TRBV5-4	-	TRBJ2-7	-	CASSWGTDSYEQYF	TGTGCCAGCAGCTGGGGGACGGATTCCTACGAGCAGTACTTC
TRBV11-2	-	TRBJ2-5	TRBD2	CASRKTSGEETQYF	TGTGCCAGCAGAAAAACTAGCGGGGAAGAGACCCAGTACTTC
TRBV18	once	TRBJ1-6	-	CASSPAGQSSPLHF	TGTGCCAGCTCACCAGCCGGACAGAGCTCACCCCTCCACTTT
TRBV2	-	TRBJ1-2	TRBD1	CASSRTGDYGYTF	TGTGCCAGCAGTCGGACAGGGGACTATGGCTACACCTTC
TRBV9	-	TRBJ2-2	-	CASSDPRGGNTGELFF	TGTGCCAGCAGCGACCCCAGGGGAGGCAACACCGGGGAGCTGTTTTTT
TRBV18	once	TRBJ1-1	-	CASSQQGPGTEAFF	TGTGCCAGCTCACAACAGGGCCCGGGCACTGAAGCTTTCTTT
TRBV19	-	TRBJ2-1	TRBD2	CASARLAGRNSYNEQFF	TGTGCCAGTGCCCGGCTAGCGGGACGTAACTCCTACAATGAGCAGTTCTTC
TRBV18	-	TRBJ1-3	-	CASSQGGSGNTIYF	TGTGCCAGCTCACAAGGGGGCTCTGGAAACACCATATATTTT
TRBV12-5	once	TRBJ2-5	TRBD1	CASGLEGTGLRETQYF	TGTGCTAGTGGTTTGGAGGGGACAGGGCTCCGAGAGACCCAGTACTTC
TRBV2	-	TRBJ1-1	-	CASSKGSYTEAFF	TGTGCCAGCAGTAAGGGGTCCTACACTGAAGCTTTCTTT
TRBV11-2	-	TRBJ2-7	-	CASSLSGGYEQYF	TGTGCCAGCAGCTTGAGCGGCGGCTACGAGCAGTACTTC
TRBV20-1	-	TRBJ2-7	TRBD1	CSADNTGQSYF	TGCAGCGCAGATAATACGGGACAGTCCTACTTC
TRBV10-2	-	TRBJ1-2	-	CASAGATTWSYTF	TGCGCCAGCGCCGGGGCCACCACTTGGAGCTACACCTTC
TRBV3-1/TRBV3-2	-	TRBJ1-1	TRBD1	CASSQERYIPPPTPGTGEAFF	TGTGCCAGCAGCCAAGAAAGATACATCCCCCCGCCCACCCCCGGGACAGGGGAAGCTTTCTTT
TRBV21-1	-	TRBJ1-1	-	CASSKDVGRPEAFF	TGTGCCAGCAGCAAAGATGTAGGGCGGCCTGAAGCTTTCTTT
TRBV18	-	TRBJ2-1	-	CASSPPDRRGWDEQFF	TGTGCCAGCTCACCACCGGACAGGAGGGGTTGGGATGAGCAGTTCTTC
TRBV6-5	-	TRBJ1-1	TRBD1	CASRRQGVTEAFF	TGTGCCAGCAGGAGACAGGGGGTCACTGAAGCTTTCTTT
TRBV10-1	-	TRBJ2-5	-	CARDFFRLETQYF	TGCGCCAGGGACTTCTTTAGATTGGAGACCCAGTACTTC
TRBV28	once	TRBJ2-1	-	CASSSTVRSYNEQFF	TGTGCCAGCTCCTCGACTGTGCGCTCCTACAATGAGCAGTTCTTC
TRBV6-5	-	TRBJ1-2	-	CASSYMGRGYDYGYTF	TGTGCCAGCAGTTACATGGGGAGGGGTTACGACTATGGCTACACCTTC
TRBV2	-	TRBJ1-2	-	CASSENRVSRYGYTF	TGTGCCAGCAGTGAGAACAGGGTTAGCCGCTATGGCTACACCTTC
TRBV27	-	TRBJ1-3	-	CASSLSLGNTIYF	TGTGCCAGCAGTTTATCCCTCGGAAACACCATATATTTT